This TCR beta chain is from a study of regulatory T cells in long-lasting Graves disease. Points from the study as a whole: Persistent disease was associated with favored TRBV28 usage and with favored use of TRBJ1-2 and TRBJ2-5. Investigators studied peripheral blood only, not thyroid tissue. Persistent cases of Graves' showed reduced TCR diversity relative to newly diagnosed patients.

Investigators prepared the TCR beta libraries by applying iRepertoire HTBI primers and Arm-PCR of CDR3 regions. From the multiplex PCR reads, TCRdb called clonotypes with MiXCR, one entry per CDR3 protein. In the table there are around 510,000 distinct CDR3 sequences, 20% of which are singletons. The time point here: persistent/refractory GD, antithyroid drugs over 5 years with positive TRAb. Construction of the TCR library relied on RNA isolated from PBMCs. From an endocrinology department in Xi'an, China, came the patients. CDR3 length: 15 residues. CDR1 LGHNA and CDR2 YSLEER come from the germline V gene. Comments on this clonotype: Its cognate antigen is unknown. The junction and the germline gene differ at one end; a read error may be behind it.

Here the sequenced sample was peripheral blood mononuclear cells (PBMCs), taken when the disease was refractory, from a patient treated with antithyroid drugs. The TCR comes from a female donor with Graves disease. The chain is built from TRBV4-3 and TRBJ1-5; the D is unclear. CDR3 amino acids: CASSINLHSNQPKHF. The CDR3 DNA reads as TGCGCCAGCAGCATAAACCTGCACAGCAATCAGCCCAAGCATTTT.